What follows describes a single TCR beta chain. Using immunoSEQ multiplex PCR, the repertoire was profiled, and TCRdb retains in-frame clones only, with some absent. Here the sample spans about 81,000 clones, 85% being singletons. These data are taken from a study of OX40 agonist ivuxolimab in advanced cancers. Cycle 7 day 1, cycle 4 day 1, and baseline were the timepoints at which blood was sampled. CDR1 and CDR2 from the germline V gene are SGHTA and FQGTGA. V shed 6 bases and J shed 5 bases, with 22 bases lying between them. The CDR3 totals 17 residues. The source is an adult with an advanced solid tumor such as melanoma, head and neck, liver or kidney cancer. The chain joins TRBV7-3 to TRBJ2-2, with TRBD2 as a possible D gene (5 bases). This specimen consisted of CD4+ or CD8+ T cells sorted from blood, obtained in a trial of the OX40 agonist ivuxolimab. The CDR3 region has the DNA TGTGCCAGCAGTTCACGCGGAGGAGGTGTGGGAACCGGGGAGCTGTTTTTT. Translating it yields CASSSRGGGVGTGELFF.